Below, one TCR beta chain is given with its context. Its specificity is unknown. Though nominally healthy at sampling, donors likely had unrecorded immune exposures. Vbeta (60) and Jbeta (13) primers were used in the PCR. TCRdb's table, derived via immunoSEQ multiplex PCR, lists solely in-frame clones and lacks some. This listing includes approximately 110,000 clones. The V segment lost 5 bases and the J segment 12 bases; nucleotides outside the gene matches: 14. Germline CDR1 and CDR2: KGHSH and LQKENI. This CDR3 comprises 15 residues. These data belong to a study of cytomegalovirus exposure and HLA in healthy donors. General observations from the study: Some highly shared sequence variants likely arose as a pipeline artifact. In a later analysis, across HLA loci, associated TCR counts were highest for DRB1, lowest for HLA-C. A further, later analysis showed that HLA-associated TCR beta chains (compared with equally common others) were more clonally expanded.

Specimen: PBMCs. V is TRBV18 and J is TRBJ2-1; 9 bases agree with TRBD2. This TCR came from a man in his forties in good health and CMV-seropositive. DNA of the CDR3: TGTGCCAGCTCAGACTTAGCGGGAGATGCCCTTGGGCAGTTCTTC. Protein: CASSDLAGDALGQFF.